A single sample is the source of the 9 T cell receptor beta chains below, sequenced in a study of OX40 agonist ivuxolimab in advanced cancers. Generated by immunoSEQ multiplex PCR, the TCRdb table keeps only in-frame clones and is missing some. Seen here are some 64,000 clones, over 80% observed once, and the top ten hold more than 2.5%. The specimen was CD4+ or CD8+ T cells sorted from blood, collected in a trial of the OX40 agonist ivuxolimab. These receptor sequences come from an adult with an advanced solid tumor such as melanoma, head and neck, liver or kidney cancer.

V and J are TRBV5-4 and TRBJ1-1; D uncertain. Between the trimmed V and J ends, which lost 0 bases and 1 base, there was a span of 4 bases. Germline loops: CDR1 SGHNT, CDR2 YYREEE (reference sequence). The CDR3 contains 13 residues. The CDR3 DNA sequence: TGTGCCAGCAGCTTGGATCCGAACACTGAAGCTTTCTTT. Its protein is CASSLDPNTEAFF.

This chain links TRBV18 with TRBJ1-2; 10 bases fit TRBD1. Germline V gives CDR1 KGHSH, CDR2 LQKENI. V gave up 3 bases and J gave up 5 bases; unmatched junction bases: 3. The CDR3 loop spans 14 amino acids. The CDR3 nucleotides read TGTGCCAGCTCACCGGGGGACAGGGGATATGGCTACACCTTC. Amino acid sequence: CASSPGDRGYGYTF.

The chain couples TRBV6-6 to TRBJ1-5; D possibly corresponds to TRBD1 (5 bases). Per the germline V gene, CDR1 is MNHNY and CDR2 is SVGAGI (reference sequence). Trimming left V 6 bases short and J 7 bases short, with 22 bases between. This CDR3 spans 16 amino acids. The CDR3 DNA reads TGTGCCAGCAGCTTCAGTTCGGGGGGGGGTGGCCAGCCCCAGCATTTT. It codes for CASSFSSGGGGQPQHF.

The sample holds one count of this clone. At one end the junction does not follow the germline gene, possibly because of a read error. V gene TRBV7-7 combines with J gene TRBJ2-1; the match to TRBD2 covers 13 bases. CDR1 and CDR2 from the germline V gene are SSHAT and FNYEAQ (reference sequence). This CDR3 has 15 amino acids. The CDR3 here is CASSPGLAGDNEQFF. CDR3 nucleotides: TGTGCTAGCAGCCCTGGACTAGCGGGAGACAATGAGCAGTTCTTC.

This sequence joins TRBV28 and TRBJ1-4; TRBD1 aligns across 7 bases. There are 16 residues in the CDR3. Trimming cost V 5 bases and J 1 base; bases outside gene matches: 7. Per germline, CDR1 MDHEN and CDR2 SYDVKM. Here the CDR3 reads CASSPRQGETNEKLFF. In DNA, the CDR3 is TGTGCCAGCAGTCCCCGACAGGGCGAAACTAATGAAAAACTGTTTTTT. Complete variable domain (other parts from reference TRBV28 and TRBJ1-4): DVKVTQSSRYLVKRTGEKVFLECVQDMDHENMFWYRQDPGLGLRLIYFSYDVKMKEKGDIPEGYSVSREKKERFSLILESASTNQTSMYLCASSPRQGETNEKLFFGSGTQLSVL.

CDR3 DNA sequence: TGCGCCAGCAGCCCGGGGCCCTCTGGCTACACCTTC. Protein: CASSPGPSGYTF. The J gene is TRBJ1-2, the V gene TRBV5-1; D might be TRBD1 (5 bases). The CDR3 length is 12 residues. Germline CDR1 and CDR2: SGHRS and YFSETQ. Deletions cut 4 bases from V and 7 bases from J, with 11 bases between.

In DNA form, the CDR3 reads TGCGCCAGCCGTCGACAGGGGGTGAGCACAGATACGCAGTATTTT. It codes for CASRRQGVSTDTQYF. The V call is TRBV4-1, the J call TRBJ2-3; TRBD1 matches at 9 bases. The CDR3 is 15 residues long. Trimming cost V 8 bases and J 0 bases; bases outside gene matches: 6. Germline assignment: CDR1 MGHRA and CDR2 YSYEKL.

The V and J genes are TRBV10-2 and TRBJ1-3; TRBD1 is a possible D gene (6 bases). CDR3 size: 17 residues. V lost 6 bases and J lost 4, with 22 bases in between. Germline V lookup: CDR1 WSHSY, CDR2 SAAADI. CDR3 sequence (DNA): TGCGCCAGCAGCGCCGGGGGCCGCGGCCTGGGGGGAAACACCATATATTTT. Amino acids: CASSAGGRGLGGNTIYF.

This clone was seen a single time. The chain links TRBV6-6 to TRBJ2-7; TRBD2 matches at 9 bases. The V gene end was trimmed by 5 bases and the J gene end by 3 bases; junction bases not matched to a gene: 2. The CDR3 contains 13 residues. Germline values: CDR1 MNHNY, CDR2 SVGAGI (reference sequence). The CDR3 loop reads CASSRLADYEQYF. In DNA form, the CDR3 reads TGTGCCAGCAGTCGACTAGCGGACTACGAGCAGTACTTC.